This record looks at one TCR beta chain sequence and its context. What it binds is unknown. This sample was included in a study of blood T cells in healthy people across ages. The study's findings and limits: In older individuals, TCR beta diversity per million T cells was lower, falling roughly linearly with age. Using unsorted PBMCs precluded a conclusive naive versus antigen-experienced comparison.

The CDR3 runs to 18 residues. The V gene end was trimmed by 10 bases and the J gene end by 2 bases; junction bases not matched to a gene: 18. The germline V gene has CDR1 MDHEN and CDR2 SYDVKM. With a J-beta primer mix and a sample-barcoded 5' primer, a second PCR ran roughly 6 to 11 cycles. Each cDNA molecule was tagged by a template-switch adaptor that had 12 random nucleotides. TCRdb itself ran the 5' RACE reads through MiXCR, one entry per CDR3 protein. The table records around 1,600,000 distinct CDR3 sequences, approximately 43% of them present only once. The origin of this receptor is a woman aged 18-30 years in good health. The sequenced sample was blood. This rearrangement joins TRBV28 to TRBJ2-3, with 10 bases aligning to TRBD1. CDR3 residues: CANVNTGTGAFPTDTQYF. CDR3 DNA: TGTGCCAACGTGAATACCGGGACAGGGGCTTTCCCCACAGATACGCAGTATTTT.